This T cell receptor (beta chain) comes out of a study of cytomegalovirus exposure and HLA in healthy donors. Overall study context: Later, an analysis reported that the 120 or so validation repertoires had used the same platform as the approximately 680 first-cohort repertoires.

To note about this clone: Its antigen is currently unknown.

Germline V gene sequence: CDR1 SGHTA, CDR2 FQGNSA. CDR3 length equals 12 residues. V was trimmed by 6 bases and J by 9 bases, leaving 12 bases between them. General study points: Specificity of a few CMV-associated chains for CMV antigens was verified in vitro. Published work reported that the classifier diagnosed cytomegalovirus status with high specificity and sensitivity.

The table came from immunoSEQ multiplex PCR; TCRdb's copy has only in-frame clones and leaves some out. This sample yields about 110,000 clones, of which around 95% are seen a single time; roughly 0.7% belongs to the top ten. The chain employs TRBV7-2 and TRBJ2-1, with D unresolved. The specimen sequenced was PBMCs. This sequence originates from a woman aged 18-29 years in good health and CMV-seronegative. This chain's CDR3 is CASSSTLREQFF. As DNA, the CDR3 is TGTGCCAGCAGTTCGACTTTGCGTGAGCAGTTCTTC.